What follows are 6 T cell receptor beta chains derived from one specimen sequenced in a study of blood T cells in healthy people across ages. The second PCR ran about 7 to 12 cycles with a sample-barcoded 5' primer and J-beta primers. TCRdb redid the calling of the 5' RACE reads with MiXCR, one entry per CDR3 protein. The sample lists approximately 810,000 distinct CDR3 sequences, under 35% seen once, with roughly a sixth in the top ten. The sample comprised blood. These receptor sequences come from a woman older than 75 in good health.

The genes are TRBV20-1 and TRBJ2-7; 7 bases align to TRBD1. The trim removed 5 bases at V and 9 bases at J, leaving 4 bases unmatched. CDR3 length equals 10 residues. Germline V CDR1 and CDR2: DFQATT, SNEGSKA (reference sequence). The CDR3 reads CSALNRGQYF. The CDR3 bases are TGCAGTGCTCTAAACAGGGGGCAGTACTTC.

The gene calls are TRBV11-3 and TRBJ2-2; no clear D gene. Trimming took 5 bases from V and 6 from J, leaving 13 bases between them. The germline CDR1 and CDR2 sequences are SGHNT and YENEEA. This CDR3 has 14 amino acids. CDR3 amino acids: CASSPPRYPGELFF. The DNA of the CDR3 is TGTGCCAGCAGCCCCCCGCGGTATCCCGGGGAGCTGTTTTTT.

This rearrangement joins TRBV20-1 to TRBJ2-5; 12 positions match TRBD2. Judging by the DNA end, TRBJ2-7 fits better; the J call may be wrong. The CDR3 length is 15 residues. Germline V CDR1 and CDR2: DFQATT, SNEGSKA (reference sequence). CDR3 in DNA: TGCAGTGCCCATTCGACTAGCGGGGGAAGGTACGAGCAGTACTTC. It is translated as CSAHSTSGGRYEQYF.

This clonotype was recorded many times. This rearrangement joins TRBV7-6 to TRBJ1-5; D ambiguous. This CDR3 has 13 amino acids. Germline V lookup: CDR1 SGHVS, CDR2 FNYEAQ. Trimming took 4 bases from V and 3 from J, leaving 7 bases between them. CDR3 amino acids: CASSSRHNQPQHF. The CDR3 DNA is TGTGCCAGCAGCTCTAGACACAATCAGCCCCAGCATTTT.

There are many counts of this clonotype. CDR3 DNA sequence: TGTGCCAGCAGTGTCGGGTCTAGCGGTTTAGGGAATGAGCAGTTCTTC. Protein: CASSVGSSGLGNEQFF. The J gene is TRBJ2-1, the V gene TRBV2, with 7 bases identical to TRBD2. CDR1 and CDR2 (germline): SNHLY, FYNNEI. Trimming at V came to 4 bases and at J to 7 bases, leaving 13 bases not matched to a gene. The CDR3 runs 16 residues.

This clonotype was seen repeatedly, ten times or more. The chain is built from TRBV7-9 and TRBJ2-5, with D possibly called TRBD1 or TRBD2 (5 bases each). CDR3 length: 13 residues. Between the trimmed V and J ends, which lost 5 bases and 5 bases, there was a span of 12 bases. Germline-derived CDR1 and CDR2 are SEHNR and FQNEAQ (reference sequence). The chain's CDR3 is CASSRDGTETQYF. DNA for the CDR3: TGTGCCAGCAGCCGTGATGGGACGGAGACCCAGTACTTC.